Described below is a single TCR beta chain sequence and its context. These data are taken from a study of blood T cell repertoires in COVID-19. Turning to the study itself: Material from acute and convalescent COVID-19 was sourced from the United States, Italy and Spain. PBMCs, B-cell-depleted T cells, or T cells provided the cDNA or gDNA that made up the material.

The J segment lost 9 bases and the V segment lost 7 bases, leaving 8 bases of the junction unmatched. Per germline, CDR1 LGHNA and CDR2 YSLEER. The CDR3 sequence is 14 residues long. Original handling: Researchers report that nucleated cell counts were estimated from reference gene primer amplification. Libraries were prepared by immunoSEQ multiplex PCR; TCRdb keeps only in-frame clonotypes and omits some of them. The V and J calls and clone size were taken over from that table, and D and trimming were inferred from the DNA. Of some 290,000 clones listed, around 86% are singletons. The source material was peripheral blood. J is TRBJ1-6 and V is TRBV4-3; 8 bases agree with TRBD1. This receptor was obtained from a woman aged 55-75 years with active or convalescent COVID-19. CDR3 DNA: TGCGCCAGCAACAAACAGGGGGAGGGTTCACCCCTCCACTTT. Its translation: CASNKQGEGSPLHF.